This TCR beta chain comes out of a study of cytomegalovirus exposure and HLA in healthy donors. The overall study: A prior analysis found about 120 million unique TCR beta sequences from approximately 190 million T cells.

Vbeta (60) and Jbeta (13) primers were used in the PCR. Produced via immunoSEQ multiplex PCR; TCRdb's table is partial and in-frame only. The table records around 170,000 clones, roughly four fifths of them present only once. Germline loops: CDR1 MNHEY, CDR2 SVGAGI. The CDR3 is 13 residues long. V dropped 10 bases and J dropped 5 bases, with 18 bases sitting between them. Findings and limits, study-wide: A link between a missense DCLRE1C variant and TCR beta V- and J-gene trimming emerged from a later analysis.

As to this clone: As yet, its antigen is unknown.

The sample comprised PBMCs. The sequence derives from a woman aged 18 to 35 in good health and CMV-seronegative. The chain combines TRBV6-5 with TRBJ2-7; D perhaps matches TRBD2 (6 bases). This CDR3 reads CATRGRRGNEQYF. The CDR3, as DNA: TGTGCCACACGCGGGCGGAGGGGCAACGAGCAGTACTTC.